This T cell receptor beta chain was sequenced for a study of blood T cell repertoires in COVID-19. The assay was immunoSEQ multiplex PCR, and TCRdb's table has in-frame clones only and misses some. The sample includes about 250,000 clones, nearly 90% of them seen just once. The CDR3 has 14 residues. Germline lookup yields CDR1 MNHEY and CDR2 SVGAGI. Trimming cost V 0 bases and J 7 bases; bases outside gene matches: 4. The sample consisted of peripheral blood. This clonotype was obtained from a woman younger than 45 with acute or convalescent COVID-19. V and J are TRBV6-5 and TRBJ2-5; TRBD1 agrees at 8 bases. The DNA of the CDR3 is TGTGCCAGCAGTTACTCAGGACAGGGATGGACCCAGTACTTC. This gives the protein CASSYSGQGWTQYF.